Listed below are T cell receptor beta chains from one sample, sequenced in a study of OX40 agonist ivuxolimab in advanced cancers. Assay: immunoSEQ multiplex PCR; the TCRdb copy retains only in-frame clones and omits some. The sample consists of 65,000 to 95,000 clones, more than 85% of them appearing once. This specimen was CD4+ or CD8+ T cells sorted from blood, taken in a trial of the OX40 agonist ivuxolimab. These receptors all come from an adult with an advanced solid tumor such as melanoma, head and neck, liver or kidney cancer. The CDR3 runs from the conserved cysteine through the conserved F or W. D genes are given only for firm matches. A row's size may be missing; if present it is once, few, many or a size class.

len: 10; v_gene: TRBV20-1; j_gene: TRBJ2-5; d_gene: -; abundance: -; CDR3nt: TGCAGTGCTAGGAAAGAGACCCAGTACTTC; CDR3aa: CSARKETQYF
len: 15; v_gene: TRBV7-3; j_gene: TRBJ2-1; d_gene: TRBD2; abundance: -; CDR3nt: TGTGCCAGCAGCGTCACTAGCGGGAGCAACAATGAGCAGTTCTTC; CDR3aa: CASSVTSGSNNEQFF
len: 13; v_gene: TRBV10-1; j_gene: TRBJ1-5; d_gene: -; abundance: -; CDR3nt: TGCGCCAGCAGTTCGGGGCCCAATCAGCCCCAGCATTTT; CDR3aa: CASSSGPNQPQHF
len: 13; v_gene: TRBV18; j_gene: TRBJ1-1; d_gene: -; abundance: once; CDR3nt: TGTGCCAGCTCACCAAACCGGGGCACTGAAGCTTTCTTT; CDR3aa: CASSPNRGTEAFF
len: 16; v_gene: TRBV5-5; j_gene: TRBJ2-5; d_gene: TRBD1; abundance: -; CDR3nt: TGTGCCAGCAGCTTGGCGGTCAGGGGGCACCAAGAGACCCAGTACTTC; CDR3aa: CASSLAVRGHQETQYF
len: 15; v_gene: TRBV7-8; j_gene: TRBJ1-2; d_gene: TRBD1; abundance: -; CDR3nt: TGTGCCAGCAGCTTAGAGGACAGGGGGAACTATGGCTACACCTTC; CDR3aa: CASSLEDRGNYGYTF
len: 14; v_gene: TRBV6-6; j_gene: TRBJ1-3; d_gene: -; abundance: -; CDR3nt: TGTGCCAGCAGTTACGCAGGATCTGGAAACACCATATATTTT; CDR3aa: CASSYAGSGNTIYF
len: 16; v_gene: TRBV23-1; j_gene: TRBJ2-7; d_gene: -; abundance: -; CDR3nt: TGCGCCAGCAGTCAATCGACGGTGCTTAGCTCCTACGAGCAGTACTTC; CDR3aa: CASSQSTVLSSYEQYF
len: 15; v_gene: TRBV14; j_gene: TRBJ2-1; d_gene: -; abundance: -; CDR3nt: TGTGCCAGCAGCCAAGACGAGGGATTCTACAATGAGCAGTTCTTC; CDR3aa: CASSQDEGFYNEQFF
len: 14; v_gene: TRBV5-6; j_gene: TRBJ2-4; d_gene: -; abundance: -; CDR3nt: TGTGCCAGCAGCAAGAAGTGGGAGAAAAACATTCAGTACTTC; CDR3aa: CASSKKWEKNIQYF
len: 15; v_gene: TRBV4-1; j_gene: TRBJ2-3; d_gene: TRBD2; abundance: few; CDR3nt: TGCGCCAGCAGCACCTGGACTAGCGCCACAGATACGCAGTATTTT; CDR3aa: CASSTWTSATDTQYF
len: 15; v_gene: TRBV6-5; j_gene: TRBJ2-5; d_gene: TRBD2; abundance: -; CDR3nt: TGTGCCAGCAGTTTACTACTAGCGGGGGAAGAGACCCAGTACTTC; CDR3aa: CASSLLLAGEETQYF
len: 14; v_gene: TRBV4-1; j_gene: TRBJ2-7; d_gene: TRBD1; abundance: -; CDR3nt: TGCGCCAGCAGCCAAAGACAGGGGTTCTACGAGCAGTACTTC; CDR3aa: CASSQRQGFYEQYF
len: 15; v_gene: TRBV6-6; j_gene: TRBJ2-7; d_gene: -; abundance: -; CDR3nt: TGTGCCAGCAGTGCGGACAGCCCCCAGCCCTACGAGCAGTACTTC; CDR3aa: CASSADSPQPYEQYF
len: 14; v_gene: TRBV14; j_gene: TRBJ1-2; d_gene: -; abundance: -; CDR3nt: TGTGCCAGCAGCCAAACAAACAGGCGCGCTGGCTACACCTTC; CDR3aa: CASSQTNRRAGYTF
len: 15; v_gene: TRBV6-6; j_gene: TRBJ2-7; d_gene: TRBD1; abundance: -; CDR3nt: TGTGCCAGCAGCCCTTACTTGGGACAGGTCTACGAGCAGTACTTC; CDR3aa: CASSPYLGQVYEQYF
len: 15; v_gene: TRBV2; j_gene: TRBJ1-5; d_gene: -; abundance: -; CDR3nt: TGTGCCAGCAGACCGACAGCGGAGGGCAATCAGCCCCAGCATTTT; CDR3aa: CASRPTAEGNQPQHF
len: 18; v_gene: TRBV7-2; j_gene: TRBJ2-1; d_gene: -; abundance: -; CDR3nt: TGTGCCAGCTGCCCCGCTTACGGGCTTAGAGGGTGCTACAATGAGCAGTTCTTC; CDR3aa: CASCPAYGLRGCYNEQFF
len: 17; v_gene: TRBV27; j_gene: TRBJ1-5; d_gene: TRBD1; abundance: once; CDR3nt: TGTGCCAGCAGTTTATCTATGACAGGGCGGGGTATTGGGCCCCAGCATTTT; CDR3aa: CASSLSMTGRGIGPQHF
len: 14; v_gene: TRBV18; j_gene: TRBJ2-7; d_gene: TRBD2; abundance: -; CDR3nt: TGTGCCAGCTCACCGGCGGGAGGGCCCTACGAGCAGTACTTC; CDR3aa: CASSPAGGPYEQYF
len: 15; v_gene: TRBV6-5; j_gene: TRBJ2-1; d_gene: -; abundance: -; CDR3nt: TGTGCCAGCAGCCCTTACAACCTCCCTAGGAATGAGCAGTTCTTC; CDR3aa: CASSPYNLPRNEQFF
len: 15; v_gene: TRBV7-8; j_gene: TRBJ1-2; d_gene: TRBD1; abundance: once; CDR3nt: TGTGCCAGCAGCTTAGTATGGACAGGGGGTGATGGCTACACCTTC; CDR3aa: CASSLVWTGGDGYTF
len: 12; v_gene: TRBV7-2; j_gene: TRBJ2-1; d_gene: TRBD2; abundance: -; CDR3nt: TGTGCCAGCAGCTTCGGACTAGGTGAGAAGTTCTTC; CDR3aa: CASSFGLGEKFF
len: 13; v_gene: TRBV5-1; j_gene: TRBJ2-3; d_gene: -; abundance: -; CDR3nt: TGCGCCAGCAGCTTGCGGGAGACAGATACGCAGTATTTT; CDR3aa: CASSLRETDTQYF
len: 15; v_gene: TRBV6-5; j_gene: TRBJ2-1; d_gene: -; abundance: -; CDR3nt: TGTGCCAGCGCCATGGAGGGACCCATCTACAATGAGCAGTTCTTC; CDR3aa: CASAMEGPIYNEQFF
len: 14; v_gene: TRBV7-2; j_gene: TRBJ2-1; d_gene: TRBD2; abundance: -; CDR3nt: TGTGCCAGCAGCTTACACATAGCGGGAGGTGAGCAGTTCTTC; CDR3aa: CASSLHIAGGEQFF
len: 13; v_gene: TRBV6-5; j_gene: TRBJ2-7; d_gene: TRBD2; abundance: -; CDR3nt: TGTGCCAGCAGTTACGGCCCTAGCGGGATGAGGTACTTC; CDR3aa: CASSYGPSGMRYF
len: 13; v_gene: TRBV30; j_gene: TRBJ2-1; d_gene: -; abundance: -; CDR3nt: TGTGCCTGGAGTGCCCCCCCGGCCCCGGGGCAGTTCTTC; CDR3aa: CAWSAPPAPGQFF
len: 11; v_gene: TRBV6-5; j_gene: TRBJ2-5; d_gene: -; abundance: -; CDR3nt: TGTGCCAGCACGAACGGAGAGACCCAGTACTTC; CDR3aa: CASTNGETQYF
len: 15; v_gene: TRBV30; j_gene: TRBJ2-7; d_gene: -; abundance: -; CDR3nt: TGTGCCTGGAGTACCGGACAGGGAGGGAAAAACGAGCAGTACTTC; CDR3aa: CAWSTGQGGKNEQYF
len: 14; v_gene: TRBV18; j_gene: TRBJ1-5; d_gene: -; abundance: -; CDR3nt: TGTGCCAGCTCACTGGGTATCGGAAATCAGCCCCAGCATTTT; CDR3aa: CASSLGIGNQPQHF
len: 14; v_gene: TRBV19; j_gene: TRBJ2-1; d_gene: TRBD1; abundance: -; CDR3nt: TGTGCCAGTAGTGGTCAGGGACAGGGCGGTGAGCAGTTCTTC; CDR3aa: CASSGQGQGGEQFF
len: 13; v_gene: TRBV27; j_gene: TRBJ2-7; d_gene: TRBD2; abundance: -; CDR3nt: TGTGCCAGCCGGACTAGCGGGAGGGACGAGCAGTACTTC; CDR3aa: CASRTSGRDEQYF
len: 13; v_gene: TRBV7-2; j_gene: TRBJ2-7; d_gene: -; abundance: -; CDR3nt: TGTGCCAGCAGCCGAGGAGGTTCCCACGAGCAGTACTTC; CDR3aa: CASSRGGSHEQYF
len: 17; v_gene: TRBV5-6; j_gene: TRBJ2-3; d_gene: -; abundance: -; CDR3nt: TGTGCCAGCAGCTTGGCGGCCTCTGTCAGGGCTGTAGATACGCAGTATTTT; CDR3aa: CASSLAASVRAVDTQYF
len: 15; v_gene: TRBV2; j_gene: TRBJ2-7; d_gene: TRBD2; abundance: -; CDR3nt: TGTGCCAGCAGCCCAGAGGGACTAGCGGGAATGGAGCAGTACTTC; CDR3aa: CASSPEGLAGMEQYF
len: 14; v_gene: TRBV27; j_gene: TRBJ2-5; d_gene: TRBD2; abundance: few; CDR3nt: TGTGCCAGCAGTTTTGGTAGCGGGATTAAGACCCAGTACTTC; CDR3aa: CASSFGSGIKTQYF